Described below is a single T cell receptor (beta chain) sequence and its context. What it binds is unknown. Regarding time point: week 35, safety follow-up. A 20-mer mutant IDH1 peptide at 300 ug was injected subcutaneously with topical imiquimod. Across weeks 1, 3, 5, 7, 11, 15, 19 and 23, patients received a vaccination each time, eight in all. This entry comes from a study of a mutant IDH1 vaccine in newly diagnosed glioma. About the study: Treated patients had a mean age of 40.4 years and a sex split that was approximately 62% male and approximately 38% female. General study points: Vaccination elicited immune responses in 80% to 95% of patients.

CDR3 length: 14 residues. The V gene end was trimmed by 5 bases and the J gene end by 8 bases; junction bases not matched to a gene: 11. Per germline, CDR1 SGHTA and CDR2 FQGNSA. Sequencing used immunoSEQ multiplex PCR; TCRdb keeps in-frame clones, though not all of them. Found here are just over 65,000 clones, roughly 84% of them singletons; the top ten hold roughly 12%. The chain employs TRBV7-2 and TRBJ1-2; 7 nucleotides match TRBD1. The sequence was collected from a young man with glioma. The source was PBMCs, collected from a glioma patient whose treatment included an IDH1 peptide vaccine. CDR3 residues: CASSVQGEIEGYTF. DNA of the CDR3: TGTGCCAGCAGCGTCCAGGGGGAAATCGAAGGCTACACCTTC.